Included here is one T cell receptor beta chain sequence, with context. The antigen it recognizes is unknown. It has no much larger one-base neighbor in the sample; base qualities were not kept. The data belong to a study of control samples from healthy donors and cancer patients (TCRdb year 2020). The junction shows trimming of 4 bases on V and 3 bases on J, plus 18 bases between the germline ends. CDR1 and CDR2, looked up from the germline V gene (reference sequence), are LNHDA and SQIVND. CDR3 length: 17 amino acids, cysteine to phenylalanine. Solely the CDR3 DNA is kept, with 51 bases framed from the first base. Libraries were prepared through the immunoSEQ multiplex PCR assay. Held by TCRdb, this immuneACCESS table contains in-frame sequences only and omits some clones. Under half of the omission traces to an unresolved V gene where checked; the cause of the rest is unknown. The sample yields roughly 220,000 clones; roughly 94% were counted once. 1.5% of the sample comes from the top ten.

Sequenced sample: blood. The source of this sequence is a man between 50 and 59 years old in good health. Here the chain combines TRBV19 and TRBJ1-4; the D gene is not confidently resolved. The sequenced DNA is TGTGCCAGTAGTACTCCCCTTAGGCTGGAATCTAATGAAAAACTGTTTTTT. Translated, this is CASSTPLRLESNEKLFF.